One sample yielded the 26 T cell receptor beta chains listed below, sequenced in a study of shared clonotypes between healthy human individuals (dated by TCRdb to the early 2020s). Receptor amplification or capture employed the immunoSEQ multiplex PCR assay. TCRdb took over this immuneACCESS table, retaining in-frame rearrangements with V and J assigned. Such tables are incomplete; in checked studies, under half of the missing clones stem from an unresolved V gene, and the remainder is unexplained. The sample table shows 2 million to 2.5 million clones, and over 85% are seen once. 0.39% of the sample goes to the ten largest clones. Specimen: naive CD4+ T cells from PBMCs. Interpreted using the paper, the cell subset or site label stands for: CD45RA+ positively selected. Receptors were obtained from a man between 18 and 29 years old in good health. Some clones in this sample may be carry-over from other donors' samples.

This chain connects TRBV2 to TRBJ2-5, with TRBD2 matching 7 bases. V shed 9 bases, J shed 5 bases, and the junction held 9 bases outside the gene matches. The germline V gene encodes CDR1 SNHLY and CDR2 FYNNEI. The CDR3 sequence is 13 residues long. CDR3 DNA sequence: TGTGCCAGTACCGGGACGCGGGAGGAGACCCAGTACTTC. Encoded protein: CASTGTREETQYF.

Remarks on this clone: In the same sample, other DNA sequences code for this CDR3. The chain has TRBV6-6 and TRBJ1-3; D remains ambiguous. The germline V gene encodes CDR1 MNHNY and CDR2 SVGAGI (reference sequence). The ends were cut back, 0 bases at V and 3 bases at J, with 0 bases in the middle. This CDR3 has 12 residues. The CDR3 protein is CASSYSGNTIYF. CDR3 in DNA: TGTGCCAGCAGTTACTCTGGAAACACCATATATTTT.

This chain joins TRBV18 and TRBJ1-1; 10 bases fit TRBD1. The ends lost 6 bases at V and 3 bases at J; junction bases unmatched: 13. Germline V gene lookup returns CDR1 KGHSH and CDR2 LQKENI. The CDR3 extends over 17 amino acids. CDR3 nucleotides: TGTGCCAGCTCCCGGTCCCGGGACAGGGGCGACGACACTGAAGCTTTCTTT. Protein sequence: CASSRSRDRGDDTEAFF.

This clone showed up just a few times. The chain recombines TRBV29-1 with TRBJ1-1; D ambiguous. Germline V lookup: CDR1 SQVTM, CDR2 ANQGSEA. Trimming took 5 bases from V and 1 from J, leaving 5 bases between them. This CDR3 has 11 amino acids. DNA of the CDR3: TGCAGCGTTTACGGGAACACTGAAGCTTTCTTT. Protein: CSVYGNTEAFF.

The chain is built from TRBV5-1 and TRBJ1-1; perhaps TRBD1 as D (5 bases). CDR3 length: 14 residues. The germline gives CDR1 SGHRS, CDR2 YFSETQ. V was pared by 3 bases and J by 0 bases, with 9 bases between. In DNA, the CDR3 is TGCGCCAGCAGCTCCCCACAGGTGAACACTGAAGCTTTCTTT. Amino acid sequence: CASSSPQVNTEAFF.

With respect to this clone: This specimen includes other DNA sequences encoding the same CDR3. The V and J genes are TRBV18 and TRBJ1-2; perhaps TRBD1 as D (5 bases). The CDR3 has 14 residues. Trimming stripped 3 bases from V and 3 bases from J, with 11 bases between. Germline V CDR1 and CDR2: KGHSH, LQKENI. The CDR3 is CASSPGTDDYGYTF. For the CDR3, the DNA is TGTGCCAGCTCACCCGGGACCGATGACTATGGCTACACCTTC.

The rearrangement joins TRBV11-1 to TRBJ2-6; D ambiguous. The length of the CDR3 is 16 residues. Trimming took 1 base from V and 3 from J, leaving 10 bases between them. Germline CDR1 SGHAT, CDR2 FQDESV (reference sequence). CDR3 region: CASSLDRLFGANVLTF. The DNA of the CDR3 is TGTGCCAGCAGCTTAGATCGTCTCTTTGGGGCCAACGTCCTGACTTTC.

The V gene is TRBV27, the J gene TRBJ1-5; D unresolved. The CDR3 has 14 residues. Per germline, CDR1 MNHEY and CDR2 SMNVEV (reference sequence). The V end was cut by 5 bases, the J end by 9 bases, with 17 bases between. Written as DNA, the CDR3 is TGTGCCAGCAGTCCCTGGGCAGGACCTGGGCCCCAGCATTTT. This codes for CASSPWAGPGPQHF.

The chain employs TRBV28 and TRBJ2-5; D may be TRBD2 (5 bases). The germline V gene encodes CDR1 MDHEN and CDR2 SYDVKM. The CDR3 has 13 amino acids. Deletions cut 8 bases from V and 0 bases from J, with 10 bases between. The CDR3 sequence is CASLRADQETQYF. The DNA of the CDR3 is TGTGCCAGCTTACGAGCGGACCAAGAGACCCAGTACTTC.

V and J are TRBV7-8 and TRBJ2-1, with D possibly matching TRBD1 (6 bases). The V end was cut by 3 bases, the J end by 4 bases, with 22 bases between. Germline V gene sequence: CDR1 SGHVS, CDR2 FQNEAQ. This CDR3 has 18 amino acids. CDR3 in DNA: TGTGCCAGCAGCTTCGGCGGCAAACAGGGCAGACCTTACAATGAGCAGTTCTTC. Translating it yields CASSFGGKQGRPYNEQFF.

In regard to this clone: The sample carries other DNA sequences with the same CDR3. The chain couples TRBV15 to TRBJ1-2; D is uncertain. CDR3 size: 12 residues. Germline loops: CDR1 LNHNV, CDR2 YYDKDF (reference sequence). V was shortened by 1 base and J by 4 bases, with 4 bases between the two germline ends. CDR3 nucleotide sequence: TGTGCCACCAGCAGAGTTTCCTATGGCTACACCTTC. It is translated as CATSRVSYGYTF. Using reference TRBV15 and TRBJ1-2 for the parts outside the CDR3, the full variable domain is DAMVIQNPRYQVTQFGKPVTLSCSQTLNHNVMYWYQQKSSQAPKLLFHYYDKDFNNEADTPDNFQSRRPNTSFCFLDIRSPGLGDTAMYLCATSRVSYGYTFGSGTRLTVV.

The chain employs TRBV29-1 and TRBJ2-1; a possible D gene is TRBD2 (6 bases). CDR1 is SQVTM, CDR2 ANQGSEA, per germline. V shed 1 base and J shed 10 bases, with 14 bases lying between them. The CDR3 is 13 residues long. CDR3 DNA: TGCAGCGTTGAAGGCGGGACCTCTCCCGAGCAGTTCTTC. This gives the protein CSVEGGTSPEQFF.

V is TRBV10-1 and J is TRBJ1-2, with no clear D. Germline V gene lookup returns CDR1 WNHNN and CDR2 SYGVQD (reference sequence). This CDR3 is built from 13 residues. V lost 3 bases, J lost 8 bases, and 13 bases lay in between. The CDR3 sequence is CASSDGEARGYTF. The CDR3 DNA reads TGCGCCAGCAGTGATGGGGAAGCGCGGGGCTACACCTTC.

The rearrangement links TRBV5-1 to TRBJ2-1; D is unresolved. CDR1 SGHRS and CDR2 YFSETQ come from the germline V gene. V gave up 3 bases and J gave up 4 bases, with 11 bases separating them. This CDR3 has 14 residues. CDR3 sequence (DNA): TGCGCCAGCAGCTCCGACCCCGAATACAATGAGCAGTTCTTC. Protein sequence: CASSSDPEYNEQFF.

A word on this clone: Other DNA sequences in the same sample also yield this CDR3. This chain joins TRBV20-1 and TRBJ2-3, with D maybe TRBD2 (5 bases). The ends were cut back, 3 bases at V and 4 bases at J, with 5 bases in the middle. This CDR3 has 11 residues. In germline, CDR1 is DFQATT, CDR2 SNEGSKA (reference sequence). The CDR3: CSASGADTQYF. The CDR3 DNA follows: TGCAGTGCTAGCGGGGCAGATACGCAGTATTTT.

The chain is built from TRBV19 and TRBJ1-4; D unresolved. V was pared by 7 bases and J by 6 bases, with 9 bases between. The CDR3 sequence is 12 residues long. Per the germline V gene, CDR1 is LNHDA and CDR2 is SQIVND (reference sequence). Here the CDR3 reads CASTERHEKLFF. The CDR3 DNA reads as TGTGCCAGTACCGAGAGGCATGAAAAACTGTTTTTT.

The gene calls are TRBV5-4 and TRBJ2-5; 12 nucleotides line up with TRBD2. This CDR3 spans 16 amino acids. V shed 0 bases, J shed 7 bases, and the junction held 7 bases outside the gene matches. Germline V gene lookup returns CDR1 SGHNT and CDR2 YYREEE (reference sequence). CDR3 sequence reads: CASSLGLAGALGTQYF. CDR3 bases: TGTGCCAGCAGCTTGGGACTAGCGGGAGCCTTGGGGACCCAGTACTTC.

V is TRBV2 and J is TRBJ1-2, with 8 positions matching TRBD1. CDR3 length: 14 residues. V shed 4 bases, J shed 3 bases, and the junction held 4 bases outside the gene matches. The germline CDR1 and CDR2 sequences are SNHLY and FYNNEI. Here the CDR3 reads CASSGNRGDYGYTF. Written as DNA, the CDR3 is TGTGCCAGCAGTGGTAACAGGGGGGACTATGGCTACACCTTC.

The rearrangement uses TRBV29-1 and TRBJ1-1; 8 nucleotides match TRBD1. V shed 6 bases and J 8 bases; nucleotides not matched to a gene: 11. CDR1 and CDR2 from the germline V gene are SQVTM and ANQGSEA. The CDR3 runs 13 residues. The CDR3 sequence: CSVMGQAYPEAFF. In DNA, the CDR3 is TGCAGCGTGATGGGACAGGCCTATCCCGAAGCTTTCTTT.

CDR3 sequence reads: CASTSAAGGPGELFF. DNA of the CDR3: TGTGCCAGCACCTCAGCTGCAGGGGGCCCCGGGGAGCTGTTTTTT. V usage is TRBV7-9 and J usage is TRBJ2-2, with 8 bases matching TRBD1. The germline CDR1 and CDR2 sequences are SEHNR and FQNEAQ (reference sequence). The CDR3 covers 15 residues. V lost 7 bases to trimming and J lost 6 bases; unmatched junction nucleotides: 10. The full variable domain, with the rest looked up from reference TRBV7-9 and TRBJ2-2, is DTGVSQNPRHKITKRGQNVTFRCDPISEHNRLYWYRQTLGQGPEFLTYFQNEAQLEKSRLLSDRFSAERPKGSFSTLEIQRTEQGDSAMYLCASTSAAGGPGELFFGEGSRLTVL.

The V call is TRBV7-6, the J call TRBJ2-3, with 7 bases that match TRBD2. The V and J ends lost 5 bases and 0 bases, in that order; junction bases with no gene match: 11. The CDR3 is 17 amino acids. In germline, CDR1 is SGHVS, CDR2 FNYEAQ. CDR3 residues: CASSPRGGSVSTDTQYF. The CDR3 nucleotides read TGTGCCAGCAGCCCCCGCGGGGGTAGTGTAAGCACAGATACGCAGTATTTT.

This chain joins TRBV7-9 and TRBJ2-2; D is uncertain. CDR3 length: 14 amino acids. Trimming took 0 bases from V and 4 from J, leaving 6 bases between them. Germline V gene sequence: CDR1 SEHNR, CDR2 FQNEAQ (reference sequence). This CDR3 is CASSLADGTGELFF. The CDR3 DNA is TGTGCCAGCAGCTTAGCCGACGGCACCGGGGAGCTGTTTTTT.

A word on this clone: Other DNA sequences in this specimen translate into the identical CDR3. The CDR3 region is CASSLGLAGAGELFF. CDR3 nucleotides: TGTGCCAGCAGCTTGGGGCTAGCGGGAGCAGGGGAGCTGTTTTTT. The chain recombines TRBV7-3 with TRBJ2-2; 10 bases are shared with TRBD2. CDR3 length: 15 residues. V gave up 3 bases and J gave up 8 bases; unmatched junction bases: 6. Germline V gives CDR1 SGHTA, CDR2 FQGTGA.

V usage is TRBV9 and J usage is TRBJ2-2; D is unclear. Germline-derived CDR1 and CDR2 are SGDLS and YYNGEE. CDR3 length equals 12 residues. Trimming cost V 3 bases and J 7 bases, with 7 bases left between them. The CDR3 loop is CASSAVHGELFF. In DNA form, the CDR3 reads TGTGCCAGCAGCGCAGTACACGGGGAGCTGTTTTTT.

V usage is TRBV5-4 and J usage is TRBJ2-1; D is perhaps TRBD2 (5 bases). The germline V and J ends were trimmed by 4 bases and 2 bases, with 16 bases remaining between them. The CDR3 length is 16 residues. Germline CDR1 and CDR2: SGHNT and YYREEE (reference sequence). CDR3 region: CASSARHGETYNEQFF. CDR3 sequence (DNA): TGTGCCAGCAGCGCGCGACATGGGGAGACCTACAATGAGCAGTTCTTC.

The gene calls are TRBV9 and TRBJ2-1; 9 positions match TRBD2. The V gene end was trimmed by 4 bases and the J gene end by 7 bases; junction bases not matched to a gene: 15. Per the germline V gene, CDR1 is SGDLS and CDR2 is YYNGEE. This CDR3 contains 17 residues. CDR3 in amino acids: CASSLRHSSGSANEQFF. The DNA of the CDR3 is TGTGCCAGCAGCTTGAGGCACAGTAGCGGGAGCGCGAATGAGCAGTTCTTC.